This T cell receptor (beta chain) appears in the sequencing data of a study of beta chain features in type 1 diabetes (dated by TCRdb to 2016 to 2018). With respect to the entire study: Mean age, gender distribution, total cell number and subset yield did not differ between patients and healthy donors. Regulatory and stem cell-like memory subsets were obtained from only 8 patients and about eight healthy donors, while naive and central memory subsets were obtained from all 30 or so donors. A total of 100 million to 110 million sorted cells were examined across all samples, and a strong correlation was observed between cell number per subset and RNA yield. The study compared the TCRB repertoires of sorted circulating CD4+ T cell subsets in recently diagnosed type 1 diabetes patients with those in matched healthy donors.

A single peripheral blood draw of roughly 0.11 L on average was collected from each donor into heparinised tubes. A BD FACSAria II was used to sort naive, central memory, regulatory and stem cell-like memory CD4+ T cells with a panel that included CD45RO, CCR7, CD25, CD127, CD95 and CD27. All sorted populations exceeded 95% purity. PBMCs were isolated immediately by Lymphoprep density gradient centrifugation and stained directly without culture. So that batch effects would be minimized, each experiment stained and sorted samples in pairs, pairing one healthy donor with one patient. This clone has a handful of counts. Its antigen target is currently unknown. No per-base quality is available; no much larger clone lies one base away. Broader findings and caveats from the paper: At VDJ recombination sites, patients with type 1 diabetes made fewer insertions and deleted more nucleotides, a pattern implying thymic rearrangement abnormalities. Because small numbers of individuals were included in the HLA sub-analyses, any influence of HLA type on TCRB rearrangement was left unresolved. PCR might favor shorter templates, but patient and control samples were amplified and corrected together, so any skew would affect both groups equally. A moderate but significant shortening of TCRB CDR3 length was observed in type 1 diabetes patients in all four CD4+ subsets. Because cDNA was sequenced instead of genomic DNA, highly expressing activated cells could be over-represented, though the groups showed no difference in activation or CD3 levels. Naive, central memory and regulatory TCRB repertoires appeared to be more similar among patients than among healthy donors.

The entire amount of isolated RNA was reverse transcribed using the High Capacity cDNA Reverse Transcription Kit, so the sequenced TCRB transcripts were expressed ones. Deep immunoSEQ sequencing was performed on naive, central memory and regulatory T cell samples, with an average of roughly 4 million total reads per sample. Sorted cells were lysed in RLT buffer, and RNA was extracted using DNase-treated RNeasy Micro or Mini kits according to cell number. To prevent cross-contamination, each cell subset was processed individually, whereas patient and healthy donor samples were processed jointly. Using the immunoSEQ multiplex PCR, TCRB sequences were amplified from cDNA into 87-bp fragments spanning the CDR3 region. Sequencing of the amplicons was done on the Illumina HiSeq platform. Turning to the authors' computational methods: Synthetic template baselines were used to correct PCR bias computationally, reads within Hamming distance 2 were collapsed together, and singletons that could not be merged were discarded. Reads were aligned against IMGT to assign V, D and J genes, CDR3 length and insertions or deletions at six rearrangement sites. Within each subset, clonotype counts were normalized to sorted cell number, after which true diversity and Gini coefficients were computed with the tcR R package. The overlap coefficient, calculated on TCRB nucleotide sequences, was used to measure repertoire sharing. TCRdb holds this immuneACCESS table with in-frame rearrangements only. Some clones are missing; in checked studies, unresolved V genes explain under half, and the rest has no known cause. The V and J calls and clone size come from that table; D and trimming were worked out from the DNA. Within this sample are around 320,000 clones, with 12% to 15% of them counted one time only. The leading ten clones occupy more than 6.5% of the sample.

This clonotype was obtained from a young man in good health. Sequenced input: central memory CD4+ T cells from blood.

The DNA sequence is given as TGTGCCAGCAGTGAATATAATGGCTACACCTTC. Translated, this is CASSEYNGYTF. The chain joins TRBV6-1 to TRBJ1-2; no D gene is confidently identified. Relative to germline, V is 2 bases shorter and J is 6 bases shorter, with 4 bases between their ends. In the germline V gene, CDR1 corresponds to MNHNS and CDR2 to SASEGT. Counted from cysteine to phenylalanine, this CDR3 has 11 amino acids. CDR3 DNA only is kept here, 33 bases in frame from base 1.